This T cell receptor beta chain was observed in a study of shared clonotypes between healthy human individuals. General observations from the study: It was the few donors that limited the genetic and exposure-history diversity represented.

The table lists this clone with a few counts. Its matching antigen is unknown. Repertoires were generated with immunoSEQ multiplex PCR, while TCRdb's copy carries only in-frame clones and drops some. The repertoire includes about 480,000 clones, roughly 78% of them detected once, and 13% sits in the top ten. The V and J ends lost 4 bases and 4 bases respectively, with 10 bases between them. CDR3 size: 12 residues. CDR1 and CDR2 (germline): SQVTM, ANQGSEA. The sequenced material came from PBMCs. The sequence derives from a woman aged 40 to 50 in good health. Some clones in this sample may be carry-over from other donors' samples. The chain couples TRBV29-1 to TRBJ2-5, with D hard to call. CDR3 sequence (DNA): TGCAGCGTTGGGGCTCGCGGAGAGACCCAGTACTTC. Encoded protein: CSVGARGETQYF.